Following are 3 T cell receptor beta chains from one sample sequenced in a study of shared clonotypes between healthy human individuals. Measured with immunoSEQ multiplex PCR; TCRdb has only the in-frame clones, and not every one. Of some 1 million clones in the sample, around 74% were seen once. Sequenced: memory CD4+ T cells sorted from blood. Subset meaning: CD45RA-negative fraction. These receptor sequences come from a man between 18 and 35 years old in good health.

V gene TRBV2 combines with J gene TRBJ2-3; D ambiguous. CDR1 is SNHLY, CDR2 FYNNEI, per germline. Deletions cut 1 base from V and 5 bases from J, with 10 bases between. The CDR3 is made up of 14 amino acids. In DNA, the CDR3 is TGTGCCAGCAGTGAAGACCCCTGGGTAGATACGCAGTATTTT. Amino acid sequence: CASSEDPWVDTQYF.

This rearrangement joins TRBV28 to TRBJ2-5; 12 bases are a match to TRBD1. TRBJ2-7 explains the end of the DNA better; the J call may be wrong. In germline, CDR1 is MDHEN, CDR2 SYDVKM. The CDR3 covers 14 residues. In DNA form, the CDR3 reads TGTGCCAGCATTCCGGGACAGGGGGCGGGCGAGCAGTACTTC. The encoded protein is CASIPGQGAGEQYF.

This chain links TRBV9 with TRBJ1-4; 7 nucleotides match TRBD1. V lost 3 bases to trimming and J lost 4 bases; unmatched junction nucleotides: 3. CDR1 is SGDLS, CDR2 YYNGEE, per germline. The CDR3 has 14 amino acids. The CDR3 loop is CASSGGQFNEKLFF. In DNA form, the CDR3 reads TGTGCCAGCAGCGGGGGACAGTTTAATGAAAAACTGTTTTTT.